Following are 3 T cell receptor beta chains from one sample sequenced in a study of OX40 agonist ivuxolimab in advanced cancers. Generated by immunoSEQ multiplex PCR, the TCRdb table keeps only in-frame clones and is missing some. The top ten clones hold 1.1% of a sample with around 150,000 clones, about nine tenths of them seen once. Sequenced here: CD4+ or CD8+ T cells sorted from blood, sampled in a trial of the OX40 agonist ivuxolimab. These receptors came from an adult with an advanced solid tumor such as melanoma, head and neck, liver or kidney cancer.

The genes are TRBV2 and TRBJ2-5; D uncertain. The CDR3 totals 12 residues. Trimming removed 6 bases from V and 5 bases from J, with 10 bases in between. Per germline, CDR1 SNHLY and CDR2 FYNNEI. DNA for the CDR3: TGTGCCAGCAGGGATTTGTCCGAGACCCAGTACTTC. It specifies CASRDLSETQYF.

CDR3 DNA sequence: TGTGCCAGCTACCCTGGTACAGGGATTGGTGAAGCTTTCTTT. It yields the protein CASYPGTGIGEAFF. J is TRBJ1-1 and V is TRBV28; D possibly corresponds to TRBD1 (6 bases). Looked up from germline, CDR1 is MDHEN and CDR2 is SYDVKM. This CDR3 has 14 residues. V was clipped by 8 bases and J by 7 bases, with 20 bases between them. Together with reference TRBV28 and TRBJ1-1, the CDR3 gives the full variable domain: DVKVTQSSRYLVKRTGEKVFLECVQDMDHENMFWYRQDPGLGLRLIYFSYDVKMKEKGDIPEGYSVSREKKERFSLILESASTNQTSMYLCASYPGTGIGEAFFGQGTRLTVV.

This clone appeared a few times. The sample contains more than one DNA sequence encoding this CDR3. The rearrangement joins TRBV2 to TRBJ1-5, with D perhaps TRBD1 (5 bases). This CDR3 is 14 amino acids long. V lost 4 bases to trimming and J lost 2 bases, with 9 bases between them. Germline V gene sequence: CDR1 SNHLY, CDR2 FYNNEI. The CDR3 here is CASSGRGGNQPQHF. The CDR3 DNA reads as TGTGCCAGCAGTGGGAGGGGAGGCAATCAGCCCCAGCATTTT. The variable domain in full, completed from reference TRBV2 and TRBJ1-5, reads EPEVTQTPSHQVTQMGQEVILRCVPISNHLYFYWYRQILGQKVEFLVSFYNNEISEKSEIFDDQFSVERPDGSNFTLKIRSTKLEDSAMYFCASSGRGGNQPQHFGDGTRLSIL.